This entry concerns a single TCR beta chain. The sample has other DNA sequences that encode this CDR3 too. The data were taken from a study of shared clonotypes between healthy human individuals. Some clones are missing from TCRdb's copy, which holds only in-frame ones; the method was immunoSEQ multiplex PCR. The repertoire holds about 2,500,000 clones, with around 90% as singletons. The sequence came from a man aged 18 to 29 in good health. Sequencing was carried out using naive CD4+ T cells sorted from blood. Sample subset: CD45RA+ positively selected.

The CDR3 loop is CASSLAGSYEQYF. In DNA form, the CDR3 reads TGTGCCAGCAGCTTAGCCGGCTCCTACGAGCAGTACTTC. This chain joins TRBV7-2 and TRBJ2-7; D gene uncertain. Trimming cost V 0 bases and J 0 bases, with 3 bases left between them. The CDR3 loop spans 13 amino acids. CDR1 is SGHTA, CDR2 FQGNSA, per germline.